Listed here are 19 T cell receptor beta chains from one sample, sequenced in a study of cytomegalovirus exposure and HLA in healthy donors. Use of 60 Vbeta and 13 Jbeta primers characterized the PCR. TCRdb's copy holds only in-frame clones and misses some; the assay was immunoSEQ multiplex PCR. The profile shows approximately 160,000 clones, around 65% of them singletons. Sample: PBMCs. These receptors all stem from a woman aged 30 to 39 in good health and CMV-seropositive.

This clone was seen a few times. Here the CDR3 reads CASKTGAYGYTF. The CDR3 DNA is TGTGCCAGCAAGACAGGGGCCTATGGCTACACCTTC. J is TRBJ1-2 and V is TRBV27; 8 positions agree with TRBD1. This CDR3 is built from 12 residues. Germline lookup yields CDR1 MNHEY and CDR2 SMNVEV (reference sequence). With 7 bases clipped from V and 4 bases from J, the junction kept 2 bases outside the gene matches.

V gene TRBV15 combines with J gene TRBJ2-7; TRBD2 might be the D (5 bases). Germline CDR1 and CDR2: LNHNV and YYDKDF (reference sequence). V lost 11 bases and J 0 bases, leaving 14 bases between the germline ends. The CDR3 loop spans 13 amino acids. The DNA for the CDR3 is TGTGCCGTAGCACCTGGGAGCTCCTACGAGCAGTACTTC. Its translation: CAVAPGSSYEQYF. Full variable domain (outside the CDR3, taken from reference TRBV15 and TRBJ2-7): DAMVIQNPRYQVTQFGKPVTLSCSQTLNHNVMYWYQQKSSQAPKLLFHYYDKDFNNEADTPDNFQSRRPNTSFCFLDIRSPGLGDTAMYLCAVAPGSSYEQYFGPGTRLTVT.

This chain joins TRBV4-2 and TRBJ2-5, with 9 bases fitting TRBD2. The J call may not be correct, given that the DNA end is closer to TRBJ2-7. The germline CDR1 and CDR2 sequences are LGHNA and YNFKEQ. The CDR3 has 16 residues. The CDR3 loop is CASSPNLRTSVREQYF. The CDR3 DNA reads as TGTGCCAGCAGCCCTAATCTAAGGACTAGCGTACGCGAGCAGTACTTC.

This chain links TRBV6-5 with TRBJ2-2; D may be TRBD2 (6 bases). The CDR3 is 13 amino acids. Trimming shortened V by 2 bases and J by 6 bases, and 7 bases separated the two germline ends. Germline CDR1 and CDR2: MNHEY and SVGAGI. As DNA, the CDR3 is TGTGCCAGCAGTTACAGGAGGGCCGGGGAGCTGTTTTTT. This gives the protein CASSYRRAGELFF.

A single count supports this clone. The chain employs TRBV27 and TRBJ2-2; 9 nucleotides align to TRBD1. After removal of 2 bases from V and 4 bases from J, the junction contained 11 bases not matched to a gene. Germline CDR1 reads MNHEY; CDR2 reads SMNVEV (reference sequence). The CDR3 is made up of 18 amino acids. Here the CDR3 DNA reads TGTGCCAGCAGTTTAGTGCCCCCGGGACAGGGTTTCACCGGGGAGCTGTTTTTT. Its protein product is CASSLVPPGQGFTGELFF.

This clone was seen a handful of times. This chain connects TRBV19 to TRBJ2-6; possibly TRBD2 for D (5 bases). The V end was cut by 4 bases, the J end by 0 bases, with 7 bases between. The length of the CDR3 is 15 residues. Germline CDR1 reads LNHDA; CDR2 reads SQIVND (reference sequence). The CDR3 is CASSRGSSGANVLTF. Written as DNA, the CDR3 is TGTGCCAGTAGTAGAGGGAGCTCTGGGGCCAACGTCCTGACTTTC.

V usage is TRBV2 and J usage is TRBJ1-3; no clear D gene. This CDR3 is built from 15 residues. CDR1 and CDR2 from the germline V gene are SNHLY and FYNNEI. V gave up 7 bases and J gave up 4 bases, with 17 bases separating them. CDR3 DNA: TGTGCCAGCACCTGGGGAGGGTTCGAAGGAAACACCATATATTTT. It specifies CASTWGGFEGNTIYF.

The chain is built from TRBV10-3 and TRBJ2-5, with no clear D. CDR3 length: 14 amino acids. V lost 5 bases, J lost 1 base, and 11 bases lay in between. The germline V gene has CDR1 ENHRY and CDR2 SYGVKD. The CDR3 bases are TGTGCCATCAGTAGCGACTTATTCCAAGAGACCCAGTACTTC. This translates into CAISSDLFQETQYF.

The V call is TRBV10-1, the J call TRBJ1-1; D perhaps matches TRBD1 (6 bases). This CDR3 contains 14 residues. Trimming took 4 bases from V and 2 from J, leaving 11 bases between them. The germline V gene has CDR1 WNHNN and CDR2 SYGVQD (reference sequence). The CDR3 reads CASSATGQNTEAFF. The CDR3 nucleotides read TGCGCCAGCAGTGCGACGGGACAAAACACTGAAGCTTTCTTT.

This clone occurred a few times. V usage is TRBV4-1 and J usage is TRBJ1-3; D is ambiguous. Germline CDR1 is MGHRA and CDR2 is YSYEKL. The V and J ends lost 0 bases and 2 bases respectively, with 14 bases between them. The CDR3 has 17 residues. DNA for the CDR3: TGCGCCAGCAGCCAAGAAGATGGAACAGACGCTGGAAACACCATATATTTT. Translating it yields CASSQEDGTDAGNTIYF.

CDR3 DNA sequence: TGTGCCAGCAGACCAACATTGAACTATGGCTACACCTTC. Translation gives CASRPTLNYGYTF. The chain uses TRBV7-2 and TRBJ1-2; D remains ambiguous. Trimming took 6 bases from V and 2 from J, leaving 10 bases between them. Germline V gives CDR1 SGHTA, CDR2 FQGNSA. The CDR3 length is 13 residues.

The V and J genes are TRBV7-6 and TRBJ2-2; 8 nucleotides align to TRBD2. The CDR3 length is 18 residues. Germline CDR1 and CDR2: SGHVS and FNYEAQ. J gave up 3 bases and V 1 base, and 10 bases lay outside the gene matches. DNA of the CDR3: TGTGCCAGCAGCTTAGTGGCGGGAGGCCCCCCGGACACCGGGGAGCTGTTTTTT. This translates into CASSLVAGGPPDTGELFF. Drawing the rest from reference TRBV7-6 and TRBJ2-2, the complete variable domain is GAGVSQSPRYKVTKRGQDVALRCDPISGHVSLYWYRQALGQGPEFLTYFNYEAQQDKSGLPNDRFSAERPEGSISTLTIQRTEQRDSAMYRCASSLVAGGPPDTGELFFGEGSRLTVL.

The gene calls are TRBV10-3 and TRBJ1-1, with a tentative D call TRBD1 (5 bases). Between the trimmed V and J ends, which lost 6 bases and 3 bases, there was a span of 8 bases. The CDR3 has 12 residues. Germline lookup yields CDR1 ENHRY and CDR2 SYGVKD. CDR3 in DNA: TGTGCCATCAGCGCGGGGGACACTGAAGCTTTCTTT. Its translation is CAISAGDTEAFF.

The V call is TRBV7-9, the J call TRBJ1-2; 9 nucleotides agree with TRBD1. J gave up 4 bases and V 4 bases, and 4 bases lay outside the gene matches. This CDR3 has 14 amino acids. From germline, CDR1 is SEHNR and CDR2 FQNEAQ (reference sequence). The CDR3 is CASSSETGGYGYTF. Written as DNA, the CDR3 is TGTGCCAGCAGCTCAGAGACAGGGGGCTATGGCTACACCTTC.

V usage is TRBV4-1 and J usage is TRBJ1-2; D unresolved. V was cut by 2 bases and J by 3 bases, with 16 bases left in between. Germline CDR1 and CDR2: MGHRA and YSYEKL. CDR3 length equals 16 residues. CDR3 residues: CASSQLAGEQDYGYTF. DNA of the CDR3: TGCGCCAGCAGCCAACTAGCGGGAGAGCAAGACTATGGCTACACCTTC.

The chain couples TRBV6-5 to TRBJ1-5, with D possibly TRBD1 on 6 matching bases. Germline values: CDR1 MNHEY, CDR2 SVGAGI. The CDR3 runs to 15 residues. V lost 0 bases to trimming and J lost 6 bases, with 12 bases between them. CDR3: CASSYSKAGVQPQHF. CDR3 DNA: TGTGCCAGCAGTTACTCGAAGGCAGGGGTTCAGCCCCAGCATTTT.

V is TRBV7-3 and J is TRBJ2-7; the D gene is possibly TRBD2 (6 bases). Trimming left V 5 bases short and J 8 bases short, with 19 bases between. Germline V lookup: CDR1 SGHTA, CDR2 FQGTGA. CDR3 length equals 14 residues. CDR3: CASSREGGRGKQYF. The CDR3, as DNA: TGTGCCAGCAGCCGCGAAGGTGGACGGGGGAAGCAGTACTTC.

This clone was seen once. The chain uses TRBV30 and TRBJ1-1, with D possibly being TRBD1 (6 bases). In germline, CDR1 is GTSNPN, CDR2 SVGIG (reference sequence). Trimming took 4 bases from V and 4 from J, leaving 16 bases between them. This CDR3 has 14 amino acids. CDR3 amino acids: CAWTPGEGGTEAFF. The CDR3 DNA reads TGTGCCTGGACCCCCGGGGAGGGGGGCACTGAAGCTTTCTTT.

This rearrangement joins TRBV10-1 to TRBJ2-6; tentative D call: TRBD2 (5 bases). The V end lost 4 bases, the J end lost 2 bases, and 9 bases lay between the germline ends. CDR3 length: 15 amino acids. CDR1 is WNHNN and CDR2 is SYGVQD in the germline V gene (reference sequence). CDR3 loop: CASSGGSAGANVLTF. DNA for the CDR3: TGCGCCAGCAGTGGAGGGTCCGCTGGGGCCAACGTCCTGACTTTC.